This T cell receptor (beta chain) was recovered during a study of blood T cell repertoires in COVID-19. TCRdb's copy holds only in-frame clones and misses some; the assay was immunoSEQ multiplex PCR. The repertoire has about 130,000 clones, around 79% of them found once; the top ten carry approximately 5%. The CDR3 covers 15 residues. In germline, CDR1 is KGHSH, CDR2 LQKENI. The J segment lost 7 bases and the V segment lost 3 bases, leaving 10 bases of the junction unmatched. The chain couples TRBV18 to TRBJ2-7, with 9 bases lining up with TRBD1. The sample was peripheral blood. The source of this sequence is an older woman with COVID-19, enrolled during active disease. The CDR3 DNA reads as TGTGCCAGCTCACCGGGACAGGGTGTTGTTTTTGAGCAGTACTTC. Translated, it gives CASSPGQGVVFEQYF. The full variable domain, its missing parts supplied by reference TRBV18 and TRBJ2-7, is NAGVMQNPRHLVRRRGQEARLRCSPMKGHSHVYWYRQLPEEGLKFMVYLQKENIIDESGMPKERFSAEFPKEGPSILRIQQVVRGDSAAYFCASSPGQGVVFEQYFGPGTRLTVT.